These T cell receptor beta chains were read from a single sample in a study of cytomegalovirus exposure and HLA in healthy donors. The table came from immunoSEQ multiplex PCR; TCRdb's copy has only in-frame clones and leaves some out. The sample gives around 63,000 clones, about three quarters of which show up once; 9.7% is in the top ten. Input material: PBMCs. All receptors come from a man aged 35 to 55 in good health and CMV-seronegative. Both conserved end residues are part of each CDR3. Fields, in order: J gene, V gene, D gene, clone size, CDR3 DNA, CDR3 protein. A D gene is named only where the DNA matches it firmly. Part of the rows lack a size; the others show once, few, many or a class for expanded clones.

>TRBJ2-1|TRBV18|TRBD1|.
TGTGCCAGCTCCGGGACAGGGGGCCGTGAGCAGTTCTTC
CASSGTGGREQFF
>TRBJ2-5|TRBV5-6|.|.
TGTGCCAGCAGCTGGGGAAGGGGCGCGGGGGAGACCCAGTACTTC
CASSWGRGAGETQYF
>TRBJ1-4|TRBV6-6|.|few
TGTGCCAGCAGTTACGCAGGAAATAATGAAAAACTGTTTTTT
CASSYAGNNEKLFF
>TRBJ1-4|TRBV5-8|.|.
TGTGCCAGCAGCTTGCGGGTGGCAGGACTTAATGAAAAACTGTTTTTT
CASSLRVAGLNEKLFF
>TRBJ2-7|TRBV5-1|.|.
TGCGCCAGCAGCTCCCCCTCCTCCTACGAGCAGTACTTC
CASSSPSSYEQYF
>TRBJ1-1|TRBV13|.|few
TGTGCCAGCAGCTTAGAAGGGGCGGACACTGAAGCTTTCTTT
CASSLEGADTEAFF
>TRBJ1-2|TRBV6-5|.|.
TGTGCCAGCAGTAACAGCTATGGCTACACCTTC
CASSNSYGYTF
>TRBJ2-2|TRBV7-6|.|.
TGTGCCAGCAGCTTAGTAGTTGGGGGGATCCCAACCGGCTCGAACACCGGGGAGCTGTTTTTT
CASSLVVGGIPTGSNTGELFF
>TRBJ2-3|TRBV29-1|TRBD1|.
TGCAGCGTTGTAGGACAGGGGGGCACAGATACGCAGTATTTT
CSVVGQGGTDTQYF
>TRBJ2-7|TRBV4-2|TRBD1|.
TGTGCCAGCAGTCAGGTCGACAGGGACCACTACGAGCAGTACTTC
CASSQVDRDHYEQYF
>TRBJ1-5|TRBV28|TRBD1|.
TGTGCCAGCAGTTTCGAGAAGACAGGGGGAGGCAATCAGCCCCAGCATTTT
CASSFEKTGGGNQPQHF
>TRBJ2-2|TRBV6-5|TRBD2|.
TGTGCCAGCAGTTACGAACCAGCGGGAGGGCCCGGGGAGCTGTTTTTT
CASSYEPAGGPGELFF
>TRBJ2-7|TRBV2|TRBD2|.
TGTGCCAGCAGGACCGGGACTAGCGGGAGGTCCGCCTCCTACGAGCAGTACTTC
CASRTGTSGRSASYEQYF
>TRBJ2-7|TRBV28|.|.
TGTGCCAGCAGCCGACCTCAGGTTTCCTACGAGCAGTACTTC
CASSRPQVSYEQYF
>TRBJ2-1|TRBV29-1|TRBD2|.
TGCAGCGTTGTTGGGAGGGGAAGCAATGAGCAGTTCTTC
CSVVGRGSNEQFF
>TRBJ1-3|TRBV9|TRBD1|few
TGTGCCAGCAGCGTAACAGGGGGCCCTGGAAACACCATATATTTT
CASSVTGGPGNTIYF
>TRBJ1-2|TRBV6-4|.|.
TGTGCCAGCAGTGACAATGGCGGCTACACCTTC
CASSDNGGYTF
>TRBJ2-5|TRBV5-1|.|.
TGCGCCAGCAGCTTGGGTGGTCTAGTGTTTGAGACCCAGTACTTC
CASSLGGLVFETQYF
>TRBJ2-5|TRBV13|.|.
TGTGCCAGCAGCGAAGATCCCATTACGATTAAAGAGCAGTACTTC
CASSEDPITIKEQYF
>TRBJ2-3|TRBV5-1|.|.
TGCGCCAGCAGCTTGCGCCTGGGGGGGCAAACAGATACGCAGTATTTT
CASSLRLGGQTDTQYF
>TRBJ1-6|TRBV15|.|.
TGTGCCACCAGCCCGAGCTCCTATAATTCACCCCTCCACTTT
CATSPSSYNSPLHF
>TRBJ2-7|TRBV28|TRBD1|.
TGTGCCAGCAGTCAGGGACAGGGCCTCACCTACGAGCAGTACTTC
CASSQGQGLTYEQYF
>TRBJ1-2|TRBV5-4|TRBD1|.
TGTGCCAGCAGCGAGGGGGGACAGGGAGGCTATGGCTACACCTTC
CASSEGGQGGYGYTF
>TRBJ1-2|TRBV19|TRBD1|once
TGTGCCACCAGACAGGGGCGAAAGAACTATGGCTACACCTTC
CATRQGRKNYGYTF